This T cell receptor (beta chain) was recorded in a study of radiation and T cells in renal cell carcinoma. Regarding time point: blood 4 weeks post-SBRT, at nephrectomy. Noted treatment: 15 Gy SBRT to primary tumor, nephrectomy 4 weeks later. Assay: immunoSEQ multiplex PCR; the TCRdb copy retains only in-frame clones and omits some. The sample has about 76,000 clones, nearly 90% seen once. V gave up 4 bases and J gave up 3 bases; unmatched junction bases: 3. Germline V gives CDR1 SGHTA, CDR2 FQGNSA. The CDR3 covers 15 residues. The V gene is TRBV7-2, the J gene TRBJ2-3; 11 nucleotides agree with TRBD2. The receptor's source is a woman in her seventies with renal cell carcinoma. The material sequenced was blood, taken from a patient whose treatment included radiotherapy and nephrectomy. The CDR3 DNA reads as TGTGCCAGCAGCTCGGGACTAGCGGCGACAGATACGCAGTATTTT. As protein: CASSSGLAATDTQYF.